The T cell receptor beta chain described here comes from a study of blood T cell repertoires in COVID-19. V was clipped by 2 bases and J by 5 bases; unmatched bases: 5. The germline V gene has CDR1 KGHSH and CDR2 LQKENI. The CDR3 is made up of 14 amino acids. Assay used: immunoSEQ multiplex PCR; TCRdb lists only in-frame clones, some missing. Of approximately 400,000 clones listed, roughly four fifths are singletons. The sequence derives from a woman between 50 and 59 years old who had recovered from COVID-19. The sample taken for sequencing was PBMCs or T cells enriched from blood (not recorded which). This chain joins TRBV18 and TRBJ1-2; 7 positions agree with TRBD1. CDR3 DNA: TGTGCCAGCTCACCAGGGACAGCTTTTTATGGCTACACCTTC. The encoded protein is CASSPGTAFYGYTF.